This T cell receptor (beta chain) is drawn from a study of T cells after yellow fever vaccination. The CDR3 extends over 15 amino acids. In germline, CDR1 is SGHTA, CDR2 FQGNSA. V lost 6 bases, J lost 0 bases, and 12 bases lay in between. TCRdb recomputed calls from the 5' RACE reads with MiXCR, one row per CDR3 protein. The sample lists 96,000 or so distinct CDR3 sequences; more than 7.5% were seen once. The J gene is TRBJ2-1, the V gene TRBV7-2; D is perhaps TRBD1 (6 bases). Here the sequenced sample was CD8+ T cells not binding an NS4B(214-222) dextramer, sorted from PBMCs, taken around 14 days after the first yellow fever vaccination. This TCR derives from a man between 18 and 29 years old who received the YFV17D yellow fever vaccine. In DNA, the CDR3 is TGTGCCAGCAGATTGGACAGTAGCTCCTACAATGAGCAGTTCTTC. Translation gives CASRLDSSSYNEQFF.